What follows are 28 T cell receptor beta chains derived from one specimen sequenced in a study of blood T cell repertoires in COVID-19. Clones were sequenced by immunoSEQ multiplex PCR, and TCRdb holds only the in-frame ones, with some missing. The sample has 310,000 or so clones, around 88% seen once. Sequencing input: PBMCs or T cells enriched from blood (not recorded which). These receptors were obtained from a woman between 35 and 50 years old who had recovered from COVID-19.

A few counts support this clone. The genes are TRBV28 and TRBJ1-2; 7 nucleotides line up with TRBD1. The CDR3 spans 15 residues. Germline assignment: CDR1 MDHEN and CDR2 SYDVKM. Trimming removed 6 bases from V and 7 bases from J; junction bases left unmatched: 14. The CDR3, as DNA: TGTGCCAGCAGACCGCGACAGGGCCGATGGAGTGGCTACACCTTC. This gives the protein CASRPRQGRWSGYTF.

The chain joins TRBV7-2 to TRBJ2-1, with a possible D match to TRBD2 (6 bases). With 4 bases removed from V and 7 bases from J, the gap between germline ends came to 20 bases. CDR3 length equals 16 residues. Per the germline V gene, CDR1 is SGHTA and CDR2 is FQGNSA. CDR3: CASSSIGGREGNEQFF. CDR3 DNA sequence: TGTGCCAGCAGCTCCATTGGAGGGAGAGAGGGTAATGAGCAGTTCTTC.

The V call is TRBV29-1, the J call TRBJ1-4; D gene ambiguous. The CDR3 has 13 residues. V was clipped by 7 bases and J by 0 bases, with 9 bases between them. Germline V gene lookup returns CDR1 SQVTM and CDR2 ANQGSEA. The CDR3 nucleotides read TGCAGCGGGAGCGGGGCAACTAATGAAAAACTGTTTTTT. Its translation: CSGSGATNEKLFF.

The chain is built from TRBV6-5 and TRBJ2-3, with 15 bases matching TRBD2. The junction had 2 bases not matched to a gene; V was cut back by 5 bases and J by 5 bases. The CDR3 extends over 15 amino acids. The germline V gene encodes CDR1 MNHEY and CDR2 SVGAGI. The CDR3 loop reads CASSKGLAGGDTQYF. In DNA form, the CDR3 reads TGTGCCAGCAGTAAGGGACTAGCGGGAGGAGATACGCAGTATTTT.

V is TRBV6-6 and J is TRBJ2-7; 9 bases agree with TRBD2. The CDR3 is 16 amino acids. V was clipped by 4 bases and J by 0 bases; unmatched bases: 7. In germline, CDR1 is MNHNY, CDR2 SVGAGI (reference sequence). This chain's CDR3 is CASSSPSGIISYEQYF. The CDR3 nucleotides read TGTGCCAGCAGTTCCCCTAGCGGGATTATCTCCTACGAGCAGTACTTC.

This chain joins TRBV28 and TRBJ1-5, with 7 positions matching TRBD1. V dropped 5 bases and J dropped 1; count of bases not matched to a gene: 8. This CDR3 has 16 amino acids. The germline CDR1 and CDR2 sequences are MDHEN and SYDVKM. This CDR3 reads CASSPFRRGSNQPQHF. In DNA, the CDR3 is TGTGCCAGCAGTCCATTCCGCAGGGGGAGCAATCAGCCCCAGCATTTT.

The genes are TRBV7-2 and TRBJ1-5, with D possibly matching TRBD1 (5 bases). In germline, CDR1 is SGHTA, CDR2 FQGNSA. V shed 3 bases and J shed 6 bases, with 15 bases lying between them. The CDR3 runs 15 residues. CDR3 sequence (DNA): TGTGCCAGCAGCTTCTCCTATGGGGGGGGTCAGCCCCAGCATTTT. Residues: CASSFSYGGGQPQHF.

The rearrangement uses TRBV9 and TRBJ2-5; 8 bases agree with TRBD1. The CDR3 sequence is 15 residues long. The V and J ends lost 0 bases and 5 bases, in that order; junction bases with no gene match: 6. CDR1 SGDLS and CDR2 YYNGEE come from the germline V gene. For the CDR3, the DNA is TGTGCCAGCAGCGTAGAGGGCAGGGGGCCGGAGACCCAGTACTTC. Amino acid sequence: CASSVEGRGPETQYF.

The genes are TRBV6-1 and TRBJ2-5; 11 bases agree with TRBD2. V lost 2 bases, J lost 5 bases, and 10 bases stayed unmatched. The CDR3 length is 17 residues. Germline V gene sequence: CDR1 MNHNS, CDR2 SASEGT. The DNA of the CDR3 is TGTGCCAGCAGTGAACACGGGGGGTTAGCGGGAGGGGAGACCCAGTACTTC. Translating gives CASSEHGGLAGGETQYF.

This clone has more than one count but fewer than ten. The chain joins TRBV28 to TRBJ1-2; perhaps TRBD1 as D (5 bases). There are 14 residues in the CDR3. CDR1 and CDR2 from the germline V gene are MDHEN and SYDVKM. The V and J ends lost 3 bases and 3 bases respectively, with 11 bases between them. CDR3 loop: CASSLTRVDYGYTF. The CDR3 DNA reads TGTGCCAGCAGTTTGACCAGGGTGGACTATGGCTACACCTTC.

The chain uses TRBV28 and TRBJ2-7; D is perhaps TRBD2 (6 bases). The germline V and J ends were trimmed by 5 bases and 0 bases, with 14 bases remaining between them. Germline-derived CDR1 and CDR2 are MDHEN and SYDVKM. This CDR3 contains 15 residues. The CDR3: CASSPFAGSSYEQYF. CDR3 in DNA: TGTGCCAGCAGTCCGTTTGCGGGGAGCTCCTACGAGCAGTACTTC.

The chain recombines TRBV5-4 with TRBJ2-7; 7 bases are a match to TRBD1. The V gene end was trimmed by 4 bases and the J gene end by 0 bases; junction bases not matched to a gene: 10. The CDR3 extends over 16 amino acids. Germline CDR1 SGHNT, CDR2 YYREEE (reference sequence). Here the CDR3 DNA reads TGTGCCAGCAGCCGGGACAGAGGGAGAAGCTCCTACGAGCAGTACTTC. It encodes CASSRDRGRSSYEQYF.

This chain joins TRBV2 and TRBJ2-5; 8 bases agree with TRBD2. Germline trimming cut 3 bases from V and 5 bases from J; bases unmatched to any gene: 17. Germline V gene lookup returns CDR1 SNHLY and CDR2 FYNNEI. This CDR3 is built from 18 residues. Written as DNA, the CDR3 is TGTGCCAGCAGTGAGAGGTCGGGAGGGCCTAGTAGGAGGGAGACCCAGTACTTC. Protein sequence: CASSERSGGPSRRETQYF.

This chain uses TRBV9 with TRBJ2-2, with no clear D. Trimming left V 4 bases short and J 5 bases short, with 12 bases between. Germline CDR1 SGDLS, CDR2 YYNGEE. The CDR3 sequence is 14 residues long. CDR3 sequence reads: CASSPFTRTGELFF. For the CDR3, the DNA is TGTGCCAGCAGCCCTTTCACACGAACCGGGGAGCTGTTTTTT.

In this sample, this clone turned up a few times. The genes are TRBV7-9 and TRBJ1-4; 12 bases agree with TRBD1. V was clipped by 1 base and J by 8 bases; unmatched bases: 2. The CDR3 loop spans 15 amino acids. Looked up from germline, CDR1 is SEHNR and CDR2 is FQNEAQ (reference sequence). CDR3 coding DNA: TGTGCCAGCAGCTTAGGTGGGACAGGGGGCGAAAAACTGTTTTTT. Translating gives CASSLGGTGGEKLFF.

The chain has TRBV10-3 and TRBJ1-4; the D gene is possibly TRBD1 (6 bases). CDR1 is ENHRY, CDR2 SYGVKD, per germline. The CDR3 length is 16 residues. V was clipped by 0 bases and J by 8 bases, with 16 bases between them. The CDR3 here is CAISESMAGEFEKLFF. The CDR3 nucleotides read TGTGCCATCAGTGAGTCGATGGCAGGGGAGTTCGAAAAACTGTTTTTT.

The chain employs TRBV19 and TRBJ2-6, with no clear D. The V gene's germline CDR1 is LNHDA and CDR2 SQIVND (reference sequence). This CDR3 region has 15 residues. Between the trimmed V and J ends, which lost 4 bases and 2 bases, there was a span of 9 bases. CDR3 nucleotides: TGTGCCAGTAGTAGCGGCGCCGCTGGGGCCAACGTCCTGACTTTC. Translating gives CASSSGAAGANVLTF.

V gene TRBV10-3 combines with J gene TRBJ2-1; tentative D call: TRBD1 (6 bases). The V and J ends lost 1 base and 2 bases respectively, with 12 bases between them. This CDR3 is built from 16 residues. CDR1 is ENHRY, CDR2 SYGVKD, per germline. Here the CDR3 reads CAISEYGRGTYNEQFF. In DNA, the CDR3 is TGTGCCATCAGTGAGTACGGCAGGGGTACCTACAATGAGCAGTTCTTC.

V usage is TRBV4-1 and J usage is TRBJ2-3, with TRBD2 matching over 9 bases. The J segment lost 9 bases and the V segment lost 0 bases, leaving 7 bases of the junction unmatched. This CDR3 is 15 amino acids long. The V gene's germline CDR1 is MGHRA and CDR2 YSYEKL. Here the CDR3 reads CASSQDVWAGGTQYF. DNA of the CDR3: TGCGCCAGCAGCCAAGATGTCTGGGCGGGAGGGACGCAGTATTTT.

J is TRBJ2-5 and V is TRBV7-2; 7 nucleotides align to TRBD2. This CDR3 is 16 amino acids long. Trimming took 5 bases from V and 4 from J; bases not matched to a gene: 13. Germline-derived CDR1 and CDR2 are SGHTA and FQGNSA. The CDR3 sequence is CASSPLGGGGSETQYF. CDR3 coding DNA: TGTGCCAGCAGCCCGCTGGGCGGGGGTGGTTCAGAGACCCAGTACTTC.

The chain links TRBV20-1 to TRBJ2-1, with 10 bases that match TRBD2. The germline V gene has CDR1 DFQATT and CDR2 SNEGSKA (reference sequence). This CDR3 has 17 residues. The V gene end was trimmed by 3 bases and the J gene end by 3 bases; junction bases not matched to a gene: 11. CDR3: CSASSAASGSLYNEQFF. For the CDR3, the DNA is TGCAGTGCTAGTTCTGCGGCTAGCGGGAGCCTCTACAATGAGCAGTTCTTC.

The chain is built from TRBV7-6 and TRBJ2-5; no definite D call. This CDR3 spans 15 amino acids. Per germline, CDR1 SGHVS and CDR2 FNYEAQ. With 7 bases removed from V and 2 bases from J, the gap between germline ends came to 17 bases. The CDR3 region is CASTPAPQLQETQYF. DNA for the CDR3: TGTGCCAGCACCCCGGCTCCACAACTACAAGAGACCCAGTACTTC. Looking up the rest from reference TRBV7-6 and TRBJ2-5 gives the full variable domain: GAGVSQSPRYKVTKRGQDVALRCDPISGHVSLYWYRQALGQGPEFLTYFNYEAQQDKSGLPNDRFSAERPEGSISTLTIQRTEQRDSAMYRCASTPAPQLQETQYFGPGTRLLVL.

The rearrangement links TRBV12-3 or TRBV12-4 to TRBJ1-1, with D possibly TRBD1 on 5 matching bases. The CDR3 has 13 residues. V lost 3 bases and J 4 bases, leaving 9 bases between the germline ends. The CDR3 loop reads CASSFRQITEAFF. The CDR3 nucleotides read TGTGCCAGCAGTTTTCGACAGATCACTGAAGCTTTCTTT.

The chain couples TRBV28 to TRBJ2-7, with a possible D match to TRBD2 (7 bases). The V and J ends lost 7 bases and 6 bases respectively, with 25 bases between them. Germline values: CDR1 MDHEN, CDR2 SYDVKM. CDR3 length: 16 residues. For the CDR3, the DNA is TGTGCCAGCACCAGCTCACCGCCCGGGGGGCTGGGCGAGCAGTACTTC. It yields the protein CASTSSPPGGLGEQYF.

The V gene is TRBV19, the J gene TRBJ2-7, with 7 bases aligning to TRBD2. Germline CDR1 and CDR2: LNHDA and SQIVND (reference sequence). This CDR3 has 15 amino acids. Losses at the gene ends were 6 bases for V and 2 bases for J; bases not matched to a gene: 10. The CDR3 DNA reads as TGTGCCAGTAGCGCCTGGGCGGGAGACGCCTACGAGCAGTACTTC. Protein sequence: CASSAWAGDAYEQYF.

V gene TRBV7-2 combines with J gene TRBJ1-5; 7 bases match TRBD1. Germline CDR1 is SGHTA and CDR2 is FQGNSA. Germline trimming cut 5 bases from V and 6 bases from J; bases unmatched to any gene: 7. The CDR3 has 14 residues. CDR3 DNA sequence: TGTGCCAGCAGCCACGGACAGGCAGTTCAGCCCCAGCATTTT. It codes for CASSHGQAVQPQHF.

The genes are TRBV5-4 and TRBJ1-1, with 8 bases matching TRBD1. Germline V gene data show CDR1 as SGHNT and CDR2 as YYREEE (reference sequence). The length of the CDR3 is 14 residues. J lost 4 bases, V lost 4 bases, and 6 bases had no gene match. This chain's CDR3 is CASSTTGVRTEAFF. The DNA of the CDR3 is TGTGCCAGCAGCACGACAGGGGTGCGCACTGAAGCTTTCTTT.

This chain joins TRBV19 and TRBJ1-5, with a possible D match to TRBD1 (6 bases). The V end lost 2 bases, the J end lost 2 bases, and 16 bases lay between the germline ends. Germline lookup yields CDR1 LNHDA and CDR2 SQIVND (reference sequence). This CDR3 has 17 amino acids. The CDR3 coding sequence is TGTGCCAGTAGTATATTTCAGGGGTCGAACGGCAATCAGCCCCAGCATTTT. Its translation is CASSIFQGSNGNQPQHF.